The rows below give T cell receptor beta chains drawn from one sample of a study of radiation and T cells in renal cell carcinoma. Method: immunoSEQ multiplex PCR; TCRdb's copy keeps in-frame clones and lacks some. The sample consists of some 100,000 clones, under 90% of them appearing once. The sequenced sample was blood, obtained from a patient whose treatment included radiotherapy and nephrectomy. The receptor set was obtained from a man in his sixties with renal cell carcinoma. Both conserved end residues are part of each CDR3. D genes are given only for firm matches. A clone size is listed for some rows: how often the clone was seen (once, few, many), or a class if it is expanded.

V	size	length	J	D	CDR3	DNA
TRBV7-7	few	13	TRBJ2-5	.	CASSLEGRETQYF	TGTGCCAGCAGCTTGGAAGGGCGAGAGACCCAGTACTTC
TRBV7-9	few	15	TRBJ1-3	.	CASSLEPRAGNTIYF	TGTGCCAGCAGCTTAGAACCCCGCGCTGGAAACACCATATATTTT
TRBV29-1	.	13	TRBJ2-7	TRBD1	CSVLRDSPYEQYF	TGCAGCGTTCTCCGGGACAGTCCCTACGAGCAGTACTTC
TRBV5-1	.	16	TRBJ2-1	TRBD1	CASGTGTIAAYNEQFF	TGCGCCAGCGGGACAGGGACCATAGCGGCATACAATGAGCAGTTCTTC
TRBV5-1	.	15	TRBJ2-1	.	CASSLAALGYNEQFF	TGCGCCAGCAGTTTAGCGGCGCTGGGCTACAATGAGCAGTTCTTC
TRBV7-8	.	16	TRBJ2-4	.	CASTNFVRHAKNIQYF	TGTGCCAGCACCAATTTCGTACGGCACGCGAAAAACATTCAGTACTTC
TRBV4-2	few	13	TRBJ1-5	.	CASSQDGNQPQHF	TGTGCCAGCAGCCAAGATGGCAATCAGCCCCAGCATTTT
TRBV9	.	15	TRBJ2-1	TRBD2	CASSLRTSDRGEQFF	TGTGCCAGCAGCCTCCGGACTAGCGACCGAGGTGAGCAGTTCTTC
TRBV9	few	16	TRBJ2-2	.	CASSVISGRGDRELFF	TGTGCCAGCAGCGTAATTAGCGGCCGGGGCGACCGGGAGCTGTTTTTT
TRBV5-1	.	14	TRBJ1-6	.	CASSFGDGNSPLHF	TGCGCCAGCAGCTTCGGGGATGGCAATTCACCCCTCCACTTT
TRBV29-1	once	13	TRBJ2-5	TRBD1	CSVGTGFQETQYF	TGCAGCGTCGGGACAGGGTTCCAAGAGACCCAGTACTTC
TRBV11-3	.	14	TRBJ2-7	TRBD2	CASSLASGSHEQYF	TGTGCCAGCAGCTTGGCTAGCGGGAGCCACGAGCAGTACTTC
TRBV19	.	17	TRBJ2-3	.	CASSTYGGGTRTDTQYF	TGTGCCAGTAGTACCTACGGCGGGGGCACGCGCACAGATACGCAGTATTTT
TRBV9	.	18	TRBJ2-7	TRBD2	CASSGSGTSEGRAYEQYF	TGTGCCAGCAGCGGCTCCGGGACTAGTGAAGGGAGGGCCTACGAGCAGTACTTC
TRBV2	.	14	TRBJ1-5	.	CASSEARSNQPQHF	TGTGCCAGCAGTGAGGCACGCTCCAATCAGCCCCAGCATTTT